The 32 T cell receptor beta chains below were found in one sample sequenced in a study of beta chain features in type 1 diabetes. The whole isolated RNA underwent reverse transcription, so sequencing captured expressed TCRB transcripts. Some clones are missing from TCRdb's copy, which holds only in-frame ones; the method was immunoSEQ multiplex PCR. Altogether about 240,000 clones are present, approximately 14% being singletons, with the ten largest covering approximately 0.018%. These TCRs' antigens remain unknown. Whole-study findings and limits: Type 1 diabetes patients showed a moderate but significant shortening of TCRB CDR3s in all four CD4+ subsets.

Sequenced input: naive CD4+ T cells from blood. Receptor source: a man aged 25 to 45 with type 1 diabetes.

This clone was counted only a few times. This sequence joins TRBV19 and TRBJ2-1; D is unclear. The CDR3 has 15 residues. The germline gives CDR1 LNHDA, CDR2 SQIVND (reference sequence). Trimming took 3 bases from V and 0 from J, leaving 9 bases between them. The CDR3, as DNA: TGTGCCAGTAGTATCCAGTCTAGCTCCTACAATGAGCAGTTCTTC. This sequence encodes CASSIQSSSYNEQFF.

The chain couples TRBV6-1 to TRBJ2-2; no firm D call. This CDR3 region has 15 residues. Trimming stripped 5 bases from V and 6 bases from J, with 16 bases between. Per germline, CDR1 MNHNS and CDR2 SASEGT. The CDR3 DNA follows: TGTGCCAGCAGTAAGAGCGTCCTGCAGTCCGGGGAGCTGTTTTTT. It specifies CASSKSVLQSGELFF.

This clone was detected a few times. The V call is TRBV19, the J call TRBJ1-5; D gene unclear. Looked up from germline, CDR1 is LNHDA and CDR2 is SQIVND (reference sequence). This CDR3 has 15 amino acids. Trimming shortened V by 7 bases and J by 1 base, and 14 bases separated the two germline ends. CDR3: CASNWYRISNQPQHF. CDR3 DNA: TGTGCCAGTAACTGGTACAGAATCAGCAATCAGCCCCAGCATTTT.

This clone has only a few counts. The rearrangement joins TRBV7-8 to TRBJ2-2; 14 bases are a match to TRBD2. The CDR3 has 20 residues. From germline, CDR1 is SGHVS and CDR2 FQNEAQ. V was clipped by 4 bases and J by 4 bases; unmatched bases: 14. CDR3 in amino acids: CASSYPGLAGGERGTGELFF. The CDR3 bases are TGTGCCAGCAGCTACCCCGGACTAGCGGGGGGAGAGCGTGGCACCGGGGAGCTGTTTTTT.

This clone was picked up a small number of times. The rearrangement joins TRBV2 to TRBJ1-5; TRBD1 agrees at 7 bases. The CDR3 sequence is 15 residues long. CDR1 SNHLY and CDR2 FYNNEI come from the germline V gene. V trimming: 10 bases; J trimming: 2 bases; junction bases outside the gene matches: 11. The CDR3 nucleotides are TGTGCCACCGGACAGGCAGGTGGGGGCAATCAGCCCCAGCATTTT. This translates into CATGQAGGGNQPQHF.

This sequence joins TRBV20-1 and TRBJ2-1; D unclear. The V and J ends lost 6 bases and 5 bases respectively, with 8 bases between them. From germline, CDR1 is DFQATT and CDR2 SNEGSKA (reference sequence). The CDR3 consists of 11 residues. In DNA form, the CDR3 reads TGCAGTGCAACGAACAACAATGAGCAGTTCTTC. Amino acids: CSATNNNEQFF.

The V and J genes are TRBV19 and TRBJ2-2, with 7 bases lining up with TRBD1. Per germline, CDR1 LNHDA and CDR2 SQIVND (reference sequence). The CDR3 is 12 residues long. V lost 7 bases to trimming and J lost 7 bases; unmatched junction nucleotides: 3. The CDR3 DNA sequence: TGTGCCAGTACAGGGGGTGGCGGGGAGCTGTTTTTT. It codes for CASTGGGGELFF.

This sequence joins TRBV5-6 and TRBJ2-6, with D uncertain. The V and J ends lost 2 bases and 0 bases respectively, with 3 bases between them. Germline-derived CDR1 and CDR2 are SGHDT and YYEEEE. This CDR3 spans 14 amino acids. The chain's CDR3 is CASSFFSGANVLTF. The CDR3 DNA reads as TGTGCCAGCAGCTTCTTCTCTGGGGCCAACGTCCTGACTTTC. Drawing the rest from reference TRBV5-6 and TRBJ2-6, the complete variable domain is DAGVTQSPTHLIKTRGQQVTLRCSPKSGHDTVSWYQQALGQGPQFIFQYYEEEERQRGNFPDRFSGHQFPNYSSELNVNALLLGDSALYLCASSFFSGANVLTFGAGSRLTVL.

The CDR3 loop reads CASSSRTSGETQYF. The CDR3 DNA reads TGTGCCAGCAGCTCCAGGACTAGCGGAGAGACCCAGTACTTC. The chain has TRBV11-2 and TRBJ2-5; the match to TRBD2 covers 10 bases. Unmatched junction bases numbered 3, after V lost 4 bases and J lost 4 bases. The CDR3 extends over 14 amino acids. Germline lookup yields CDR1 SGHAT and CDR2 FQNNGV.

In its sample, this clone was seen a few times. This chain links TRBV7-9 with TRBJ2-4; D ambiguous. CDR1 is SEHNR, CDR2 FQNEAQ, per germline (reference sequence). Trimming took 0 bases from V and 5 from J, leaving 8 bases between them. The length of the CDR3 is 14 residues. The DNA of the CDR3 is TGTGCCAGCAGCTTAGCGCGAGAGCAAAACATTCAGTACTTC. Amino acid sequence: CASSLAREQNIQYF.

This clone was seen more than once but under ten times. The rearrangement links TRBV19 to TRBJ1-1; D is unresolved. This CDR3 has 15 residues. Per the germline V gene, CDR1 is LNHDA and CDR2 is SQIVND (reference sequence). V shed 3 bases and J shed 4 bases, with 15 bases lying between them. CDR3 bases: TGTGCCAGTAGTATCGGAGGAAACCGATTCACTGAAGCTTTCTTT. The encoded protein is CASSIGGNRFTEAFF.

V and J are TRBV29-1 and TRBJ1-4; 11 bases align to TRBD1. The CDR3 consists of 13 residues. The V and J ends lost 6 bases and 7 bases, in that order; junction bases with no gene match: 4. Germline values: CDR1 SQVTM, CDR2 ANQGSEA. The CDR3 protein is CSVGTGGSEKLFF. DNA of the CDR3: TGCAGCGTCGGGACAGGGGGGAGTGAAAAACTGTTTTTT.

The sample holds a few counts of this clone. The CDR3 region has the DNA TGCGCCAGCAGCTTGGAGGGGGGGGTAAGAAATGAGCAGTTCTTC. The encoded protein is CASSLEGGVRNEQFF. This chain uses TRBV5-1 with TRBJ2-1; a possible D gene is TRBD2 (7 bases). In germline, CDR1 is SGHRS, CDR2 YFSETQ. V lost 0 bases, J lost 7 bases, and 14 bases lay in between. The CDR3 has 15 residues.

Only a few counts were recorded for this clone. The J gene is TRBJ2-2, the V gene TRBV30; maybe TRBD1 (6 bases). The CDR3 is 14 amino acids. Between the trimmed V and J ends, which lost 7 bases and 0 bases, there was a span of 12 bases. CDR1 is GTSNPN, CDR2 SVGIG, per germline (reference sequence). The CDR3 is CAFSQGSNTGELFF. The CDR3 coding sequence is TGTGCCTTTTCCCAGGGGTCGAACACCGGGGAGCTGTTTTTT.

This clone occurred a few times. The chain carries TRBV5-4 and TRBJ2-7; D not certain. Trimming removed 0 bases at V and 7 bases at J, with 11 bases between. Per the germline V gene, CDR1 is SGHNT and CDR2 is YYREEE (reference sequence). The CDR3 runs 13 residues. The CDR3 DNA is TGTGCCAGCAGCTTGGCGACGCTCGGGGAGCAGTACTTC. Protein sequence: CASSLATLGEQYF.

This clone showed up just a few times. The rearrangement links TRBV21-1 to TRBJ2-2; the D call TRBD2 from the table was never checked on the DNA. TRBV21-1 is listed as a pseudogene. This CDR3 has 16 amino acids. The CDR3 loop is CASSKRAGIGTGELFF. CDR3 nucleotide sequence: TGTGCCAGCAGCAAAAGGGCGGGAATTGGAACCGGGGAGCTGTTTTTT.

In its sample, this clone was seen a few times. The CDR3 region has the DNA TGTGCCAGCAGTGCCCCAGGGGTGTCCAAAAACATTCAGTACTTC. Amino acids: CASSAPGVSKNIQYF. The chain has TRBV6-6 and TRBJ2-4, with D maybe TRBD1 (6 bases). Germline V gene data show CDR1 as MNHNY and CDR2 as SVGAGI (reference sequence). The CDR3 loop spans 15 amino acids. Trimming shortened V by 5 bases and J by 2 bases, and 13 bases separated the two germline ends.

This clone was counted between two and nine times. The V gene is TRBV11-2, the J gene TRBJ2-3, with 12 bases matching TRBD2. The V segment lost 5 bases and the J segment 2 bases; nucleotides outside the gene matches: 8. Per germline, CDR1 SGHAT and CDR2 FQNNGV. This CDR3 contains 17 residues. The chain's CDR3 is CASSDRTSGNTTDTQYF. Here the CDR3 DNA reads TGTGCCAGCAGCGATAGGACTAGCGGGAATACCACAGATACGCAGTATTTT.

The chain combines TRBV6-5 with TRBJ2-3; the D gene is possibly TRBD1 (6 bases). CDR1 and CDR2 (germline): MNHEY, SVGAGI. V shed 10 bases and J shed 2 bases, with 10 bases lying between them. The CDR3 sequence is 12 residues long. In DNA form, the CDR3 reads TGTGCCACAAGGGGGAACACAGATACGCAGTATTTT. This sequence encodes CATRGNTDTQYF.

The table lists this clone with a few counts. CDR3 amino acids: CASSPLSDSYEQYF. The CDR3 DNA reads as TGTGCCAGCAGCCCCCTTAGCGACTCCTACGAGCAGTACTTC. J is TRBJ2-7 and V is TRBV7-9; TRBD2 might be the D (5 bases). This CDR3 region has 14 residues. Trimming took off 5 bases at V and 0 bases at J, with 11 bases between the two ends. Germline-derived CDR1 and CDR2 are SEHNR and FQNEAQ (reference sequence).

This chain's CDR3 is CASCLQGDEQPQHF. CDR3 nucleotide sequence: TGTGCCAGCTGTCTACAGGGGGATGAACAGCCCCAGCATTTT. The genes are TRBV6-6 and TRBJ1-5, with 8 bases fitting TRBD1. The junction had 10 bases not matched to a gene; V was cut back by 8 bases and J by 7 bases. CDR3 length: 14 amino acids. Germline CDR1 is MNHNY and CDR2 is SVGAGI (reference sequence).

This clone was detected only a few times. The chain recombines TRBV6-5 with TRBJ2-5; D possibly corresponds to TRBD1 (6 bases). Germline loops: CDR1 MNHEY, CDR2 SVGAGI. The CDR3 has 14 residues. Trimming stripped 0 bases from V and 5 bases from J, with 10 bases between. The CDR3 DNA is TGTGCCAGCAGTTACTCCTGGGGGCCGGAGACCCAGTACTTC. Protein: CASSYSWGPETQYF.

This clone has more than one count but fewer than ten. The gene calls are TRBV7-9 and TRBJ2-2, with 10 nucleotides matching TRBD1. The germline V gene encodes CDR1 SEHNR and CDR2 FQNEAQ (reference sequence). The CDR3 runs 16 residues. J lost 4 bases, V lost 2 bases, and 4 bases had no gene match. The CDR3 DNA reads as TGTGCCAGCAGCTTATATGGACAGGGGGTCACCGGGGAGCTGTTTTTT. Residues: CASSLYGQGVTGELFF.

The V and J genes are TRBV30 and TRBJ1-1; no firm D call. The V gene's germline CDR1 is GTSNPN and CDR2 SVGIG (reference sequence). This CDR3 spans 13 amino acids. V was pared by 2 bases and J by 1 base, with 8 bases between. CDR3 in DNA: TGTGCCTGGAGTTCGGGGAGGAACACTGAAGCTTTCTTT. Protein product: CAWSSGRNTEAFF.

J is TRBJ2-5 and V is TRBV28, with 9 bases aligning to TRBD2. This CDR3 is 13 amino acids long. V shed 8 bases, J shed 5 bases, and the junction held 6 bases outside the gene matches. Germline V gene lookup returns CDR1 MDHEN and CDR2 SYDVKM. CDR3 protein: CASGGGAPETQYF. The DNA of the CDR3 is TGTGCCAGCGGCGGGGGGGCCCCCGAGACCCAGTACTTC.

This chain's CDR3 is CAWSVRGGAGNTIYF. The CDR3 nucleotides are TGTGCCTGGAGTGTAAGAGGGGGCGCTGGAAACACCATATATTTT. The chain employs TRBV30 and TRBJ1-3, with 7 positions matching TRBD1. The CDR3 is made up of 15 amino acids. J gave up 2 bases and V 0 bases, and 4 bases lay outside the gene matches. CDR1 GTSNPN and CDR2 SVGIG come from the germline V gene (reference sequence).

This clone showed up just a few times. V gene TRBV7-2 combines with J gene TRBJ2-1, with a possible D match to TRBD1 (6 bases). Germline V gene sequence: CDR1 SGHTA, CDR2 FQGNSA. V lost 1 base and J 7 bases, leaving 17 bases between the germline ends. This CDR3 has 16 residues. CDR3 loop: CASSLGLGQGWNEQFF. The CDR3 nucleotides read TGTGCCAGCAGCTTAGGATTGGGGCAGGGGTGGAATGAGCAGTTCTTC.

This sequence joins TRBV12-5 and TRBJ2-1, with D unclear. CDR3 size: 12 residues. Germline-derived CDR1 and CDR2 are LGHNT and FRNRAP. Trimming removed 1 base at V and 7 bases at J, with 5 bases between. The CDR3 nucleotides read TGTGCTAGTGGTTTGGACGGTAATGAGCAGTTCTTC. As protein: CASGLDGNEQFF. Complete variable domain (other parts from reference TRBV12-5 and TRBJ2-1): DARVTQTPRHKVTEMGQEVTMRCQPILGHNTVFWYRQTMMQGLELLAYFRNRAPLDDSGMPKDRFSAEMPDATLATLKIQPSEPRDSAVYFCASGLDGNEQFFGPGTRLTVL.

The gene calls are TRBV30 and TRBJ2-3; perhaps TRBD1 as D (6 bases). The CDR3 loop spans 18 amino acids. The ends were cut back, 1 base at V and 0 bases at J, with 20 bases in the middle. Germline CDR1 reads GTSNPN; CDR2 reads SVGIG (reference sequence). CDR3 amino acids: CAWSGPPQGTPSTDTQYF. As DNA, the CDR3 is TGTGCCTGGAGTGGCCCCCCCCAGGGGACGCCTAGCACAGATACGCAGTATTTT.

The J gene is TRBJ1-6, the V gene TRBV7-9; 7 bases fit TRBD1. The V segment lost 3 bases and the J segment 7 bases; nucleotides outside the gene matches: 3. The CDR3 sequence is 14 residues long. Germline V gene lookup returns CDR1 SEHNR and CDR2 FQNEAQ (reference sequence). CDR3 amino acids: CASSFGTENSPLHF. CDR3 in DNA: TGTGCCAGCAGCTTTGGGACAGAGAATTCACCCCTCCACTTT.

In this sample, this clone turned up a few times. The CDR3 protein is CASSLGRWNTEAFF. CDR3 coding DNA: TGTGCCAGCAGCTTGGGCAGGTGGAACACTGAAGCTTTCTTT. The chain combines TRBV5-4 with TRBJ1-1, with no clear D. Germline loops: CDR1 SGHNT, CDR2 YYREEE (reference sequence). The CDR3 extends over 14 amino acids. V was cut by 0 bases and J by 1 base, with 7 bases left in between.

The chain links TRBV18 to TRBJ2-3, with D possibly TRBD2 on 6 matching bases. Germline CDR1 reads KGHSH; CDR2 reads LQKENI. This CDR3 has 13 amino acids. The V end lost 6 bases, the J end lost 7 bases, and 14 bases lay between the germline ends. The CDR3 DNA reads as TGTGCCAGCTCTCTACCCGGAGGGAATACGCAGTATTTT. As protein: CASSLPGGNTQYF.